The 20 T cell receptor beta chains below come from one sample, sequenced in a study of preoperative IRX-2 immunotherapy in early breast cancer. Documented treatment: preoperative locoregional IRX-2 cytokine immunotherapy. Libraries were prepared by immunoSEQ multiplex PCR; TCRdb keeps only in-frame clonotypes and omits some of them. The repertoire holds about 43,000 clones, with less than 95% as singletons. Sequencing used tumor tissue, obtained after IRX-2 immunotherapy. The receptors shown here come from a human donor with breast cancer.

V usage is TRBV4-2 and J usage is TRBJ2-7, with D possibly matching TRBD1 (6 bases). CDR1 LGHNA and CDR2 YNFKEQ come from the germline V gene. V was clipped by 1 base and J by 4 bases, with 17 bases between them. The CDR3 is 16 residues long. CDR3: CASSQVIGRGGYEQYF. The CDR3 DNA reads as TGTGCCAGCAGCCAAGTTATCGGGCGAGGGGGTTACGAGCAGTACTTC.

J is TRBJ2-7 and V is TRBV18; tentative D call: TRBD1 (6 bases). V was cut by 2 bases and J by 6 bases, with 17 bases left in between. The V gene's germline CDR1 is KGHSH and CDR2 LQKENI. This CDR3 comprises 15 residues. The CDR3 spells CASSPSGVRGSEQYF. The CDR3 DNA is TGTGCCAGCTCACCATCAGGGGTAAGGGGCAGCGAGCAGTACTTC.

V is TRBV4-1 and J is TRBJ2-1; D remains ambiguous. This CDR3 has 13 residues. Germline V CDR1 and CDR2: MGHRA, YSYEKL. V lost 1 base to trimming and J lost 4 bases, with 5 bases between them. The CDR3 loop reads CASSQVTYNEQFF. The DNA of the CDR3 is TGCGCCAGCAGCCAAGTCACTTACAATGAGCAGTTCTTC.

This chain connects TRBV7-3 to TRBJ2-2, with 15 nucleotides matching TRBD2. Germline CDR1 SGHTA, CDR2 FQGTGA. The CDR3 runs 19 residues. V lost 5 bases and J lost 2; bases outside the gene matches: 9. CDR3 protein: CASSAFGTSGGPNTGELFF. In DNA, the CDR3 is TGTGCCAGCAGCGCCTTCGGGACTAGCGGGGGGCCAAACACCGGGGAGCTGTTTTTT.

This chain uses TRBV6-6 with TRBJ2-1, with 10 positions matching TRBD2. J was trimmed by 6 bases and V by 2 bases; bases with no gene match: 1. The CDR3 extends over 14 amino acids. Germline assignment: CDR1 MNHNY and CDR2 SVGAGI (reference sequence). The CDR3 here is CASSYLAGVNEQFF. DNA for the CDR3: TGTGCCAGCAGTTACCTAGCGGGGGTCAATGAGCAGTTCTTC.

V usage is TRBV19 and J usage is TRBJ1-5; D gene unclear. Germline V gene sequence: CDR1 LNHDA, CDR2 SQIVND (reference sequence). The CDR3 sequence is 14 residues long. The V gene lost 7 bases and the J gene lost 11 bases, with 21 bases spanning the gap. CDR3 residues: CASTPLSGTWAQHF. The CDR3 region has the DNA TGTGCCAGTACCCCTCTGTCGGGCACGTGGGCCCAGCATTTT. Combining the CDR3 with reference TRBV19 and TRBJ1-5 gives the whole variable domain DGGITQSPKYLFRKEGQNVTLSCEQNLNHDAMYWYRQDPGQGLRLIYYSQIVNDFQKGDIAEGYSVSREKKESFPLTVTSAQKNPTAFYLCASTPLSGTWAQHFGDGTRLSIL.

The J gene is TRBJ2-5, the V gene TRBV28; D might be TRBD1 or TRBD2, each matching 6 bases. CDR3 length equals 12 residues. The V gene's germline CDR1 is MDHEN and CDR2 SYDVKM. V dropped 8 bases and J dropped 1 base, with 8 bases sitting between them. CDR3 residues: CASRGRQETQYF. The CDR3 region has the DNA TGTGCCAGCCGGGGGCGCCAAGAGACCCAGTACTTC. The whole variable domain, remainder taken from reference TRBV28 and TRBJ2-5, is DVKVTQSSRYLVKRTGEKVFLECVQDMDHENMFWYRQDPGLGLRLIYFSYDVKMKEKGDIPEGYSVSREKKERFSLILESASTNQTSMYLCASRGRQETQYFGPGTRLLVL.

The chain is built from TRBV14 and TRBJ1-5; TRBD1 is a possible D gene (5 bases). The V gene lost 7 bases and the J gene lost 0 bases, with 10 bases spanning the gap. CDR3 size: 14 residues. The germline V gene encodes CDR1 SGHDN and CDR2 FVKESK. For the CDR3, the DNA is TGTGCCAGCACCAGACAGCTTAGCAATCAGCCCCAGCATTTT. Translating gives CASTRQLSNQPQHF.

The rearrangement joins TRBV18 to TRBJ1-1; 8 bases map to TRBD1. The CDR3 runs 13 residues. Germline-derived CDR1 and CDR2 are KGHSH and LQKENI. V lost 5 bases to trimming and J lost 6 bases; unmatched junction nucleotides: 5. The CDR3 region is CASSTSGGPEAFF. Here the CDR3 DNA reads TGTGCCAGCTCAACTTCAGGGGGCCCTGAAGCTTTCTTT.

This chain uses TRBV18 with TRBJ2-1; D not resolved. V lost 3 bases and J 6 bases, leaving 9 bases between the germline ends. This CDR3 spans 13 amino acids. Germline lookup yields CDR1 KGHSH and CDR2 LQKENI. In DNA, the CDR3 is TGTGCCAGCTCACCCCGAGGTACCAATGAGCAGTTCTTC. Translated, it gives CASSPRGTNEQFF.

The chain combines TRBV7-2 with TRBJ2-7; the D gene is possibly TRBD2 (5 bases). V dropped 1 base and J dropped 3 bases, with 10 bases sitting between them. Per the germline V gene, CDR1 is SGHTA and CDR2 is FQGNSA. This CDR3 has 14 amino acids. This CDR3 reads CASSLEDFNYEQYF. CDR3 nucleotide sequence: TGTGCCAGCAGCTTAGAGGACTTTAACTACGAGCAGTACTTC. Looking up the rest from reference TRBV7-2 and TRBJ2-7 gives the full variable domain: GAGVSQSPSNKVTEKGKDVELRCDPISGHTALYWYRQSLGQGLEFLIYFQGNSAPDKSGLPSDRFSAERTGGSVSTLTIQRTQQEDSAVYLCASSLEDFNYEQYFGPGTRLTVT.

The J gene is TRBJ2-4, the V gene TRBV16; D uncertain. The CDR3 length is 17 residues. The V gene's germline CDR1 is KGHSY and CDR2 FQNENV. Trimming left V 0 bases short and J 3 bases short, with 15 bases between. CDR3 sequence (DNA): TGTGCCAGCAGCCAATCGTGGGGTGTGTATGGCAAAAACATTCAGTACTTC. It is translated as CASSQSWGVYGKNIQYF.

V is TRBV4-3 and J is TRBJ2-4; TRBD2 matches 8 bases. From germline, CDR1 is LGHNA and CDR2 YSLEER. V dropped 3 bases and J dropped 7; count of bases not matched to a gene: 14. This CDR3 has 17 amino acids. The CDR3 nucleotides read TGCGCCAGCAGCCAGGCCACAAGCGGGGGCATGGGGAACATTCAGTACTTC. Translated, it gives CASSQATSGGMGNIQYF.

The rearrangement links TRBV27 to TRBJ2-5, with TRBD2 matching over 12 bases. The CDR3 covers 15 residues. Trimming cost V 4 bases and J 4 bases; bases outside gene matches: 4. CDR1 MNHEY and CDR2 SMNVEV come from the germline V gene (reference sequence). DNA of the CDR3: TGTGCCAGCAGTTCCGGACTAGCGGGGAGAGAGACCCAGTACTTC. Its protein product is CASSSGLAGRETQYF.

This chain links TRBV7-2 with TRBJ2-1; unclear D gene. The germline V gene encodes CDR1 SGHTA and CDR2 FQGNSA. Trimming shortened V by 3 bases and J by 5 bases, and 5 bases separated the two germline ends. This CDR3 is 12 amino acids long. CDR3 amino acids: CASSFWHNEQFF. DNA for the CDR3: TGTGCCAGCAGCTTCTGGCACAATGAGCAGTTCTTC. The variable domain in full, completed from reference TRBV7-2 and TRBJ2-1, reads GAGVSQSPSNKVTEKGKDVELRCDPISGHTALYWYRQSLGQGLEFLIYFQGNSAPDKSGLPSDRFSAERTGGSVSTLTIQRTQQEDSAVYLCASSFWHNEQFFGPGTRLTVL.

This chain connects TRBV5-8 to TRBJ1-1; D unclear. Germline-derived CDR1 and CDR2 are SGHTS and YDEGEE. The CDR3 extends over 12 amino acids. The V end lost 3 bases, the J end lost 2 bases, and 5 bases lay between the germline ends. CDR3 nucleotide sequence: TGTGCCAGCAGCTACTCTAACACTGAAGCTTTCTTT. Translation gives CASSYSNTEAFF. Variable domain in full (rest from reference TRBV5-8 and TRBJ1-1): EAGVTQSPTHLIKTRGQQATLRCSPISGHTSVYWYQQALGLGLQFLLWYDEGEERNRGNFPPRFSGRQFPNYSSELNVNALELEDSALYLCASSYSNTEAFFGQGTRLTVV.

This rearrangement joins TRBV7-8 to TRBJ1-4, with a weak D call TRBD1 (5 bases). The CDR3 runs 12 residues. Germline lookup yields CDR1 SGHVS and CDR2 FQNEAQ. The V end was cut by 5 bases, the J end by 14 bases, with 15 bases between. Here the CDR3 DNA reads TGTGCCAGCAGCAGCTACCAGGGAGGGCTGTTTTTT. Protein: CASSSYQGGLFF.

The chain's CDR3 is CASSPTRDTQYF. The DNA of the CDR3 is TGTGCCAGCAGCCCCACTCGGGATACGCAGTATTTT. The chain combines TRBV11-2 with TRBJ2-3; no reliable D call. CDR3 length equals 12 residues. Germline V gene data show CDR1 as SGHAT and CDR2 as FQNNGV. Trimming removed 5 bases at V and 6 bases at J, with 9 bases between.

The chain combines TRBV9 with TRBJ2-7; D is perhaps TRBD2 (5 bases). The CDR3 consists of 13 residues. V shed 0 bases and J shed 6 bases, with 10 bases lying between them. Germline V gene data show CDR1 as SGDLS and CDR2 as YYNGEE. The CDR3 loop is CASSVGTESEQYF. CDR3 nucleotide sequence: TGTGCCAGCAGCGTAGGGACTGAGAGCGAGCAGTACTTC. The full variable domain, its missing parts supplied by reference TRBV9 and TRBJ2-7, is DSGVTQTPKHLITATGQRVTLRCSPRSGDLSVYWYQQSLDQGLQFLIQYYNGEERAKGNILERFSAQQFPDLHSELNLSSLELGDSALYFCASSVGTESEQYFGPGTRLTVT.

This chain connects TRBV29-1 to TRBJ1-2; D unresolved. The CDR3 extends over 12 amino acids. V was clipped by 0 bases and J by 8 bases, with 10 bases between them. Germline lookup yields CDR1 SQVTM and CDR2 ANQGSEA. The CDR3 here is CSVEDLPTGYTF. As DNA, the CDR3 is TGCAGCGTTGAAGATTTACCTACCGGCTACACCTTC.